Included here is one TCR beta chain sequence, with context. Which antigen it targets is not known. Base qualities are not at hand, and no much larger clone is one base apart. Participants in the prospective study were aged roughly 18 to 100 years, lived in under 30 United States geographic areas, and enrolled through a virtual design. In the prospective study, participants were assigned to cohorts based on the clinical history participants reported in a screening survey and a study questionnaire. In the prospective study, whole blood, serum and a nasopharyngeal or oropharyngeal swab were collected from each participant by mobile phlebotomists. Additional blood draws and questionnaires over an approximately two-month period could optionally be provided by prospective study participants. Blood samples from the prospective study were shipped frozen or at room temperature prior to DNA extraction. The data are from a study of blood T cell repertoires in COVID-19 (dated by TCRdb to the early 2020s). Background on the whole study: Samples from collaborators originated in the United States, Italy and Spain and spanned both the acute and convalescent phases of COVID-19. Where HLA class I and class II types were available, the types were taken from metadata supplied by the sample provider, not from assay-based typing. The dataset comprised deeply sampled blood TCRbeta repertoires from subjects exposed to, actively infected with, or recovered from COVID-19. The samples were drawn from two sources: the first 160 participants of the ongoing ImmuneRACE study, and 1,200 or so subjects contributed by 6 global collaborators. The prospective study material was composed of cDNA or gDNA derived from T cells, B-cell-depleted T cells, or PBMCs. A freely available public database, intended as a resource for researchers studying the immune response to SARS-CoV-2, is where the repertoires were released. Nearly every sample came with metadata listing a de-identified subject ID, COVID-19 status, age in years and sex.

The CDR3 contains 15 residues, cysteine and phenylalanine counted. Here the CDR3 DNA is all that survives: 45 bases in frame from base 1. CDR1 and CDR2 are drawn from the germline V gene: MNHEY, SVGAGI. V lost 7 bases and J lost 4 bases; the stretch between them is 16 bases long. TCRbeta CDR3 regions were amplified from genomic DNA using the immunoSEQ Assay, a bias-controlled multiplex PCR. As for the original processing: The number of nucleated cells in each sample was estimated by amplification of reference gene primers within the assay. To quantify the absolute abundance of each unique TCRbeta CDR3 rearrangement, sequence reads were collapsed and filtered. For each sample, productive Simpson clonality was calculated as the square root of Simpson's diversity index over productive rearrangements. TCRdb took this table from immuneACCESS and kept in-frame rearrangements with V and J called. Such tables lack part of the clones; where checked against another copy, unresolved V genes explain under half of the gap, and the rest is unexplained. For V, J and clone size, that table is used; D and trimming come from the DNA. The sample records about 260,000 clones, approximately 90% of which are singletons. The ten most abundant clones make up around 1.3% of the sample.

On the study overall, not on this receptor specifically: Clinical and demographic metadata were provided uncurated, with the amount varying by source and participant.

The TCR sequence derives from a middle-aged woman with acute COVID-19. The specimen was PBMCs or T cells enriched from blood (not recorded which). The chain links TRBV6-5 with TRBJ2-2; perhaps TRBD1 is the D gene, with 7 bases matching. The encoded CDR3 is CASIRRGLGTGELFF. In nucleotide form, the sequence is TGTGCCAGCATACGGAGGGGGCTGGGCACCGGGGAGCTGTTTTTT.